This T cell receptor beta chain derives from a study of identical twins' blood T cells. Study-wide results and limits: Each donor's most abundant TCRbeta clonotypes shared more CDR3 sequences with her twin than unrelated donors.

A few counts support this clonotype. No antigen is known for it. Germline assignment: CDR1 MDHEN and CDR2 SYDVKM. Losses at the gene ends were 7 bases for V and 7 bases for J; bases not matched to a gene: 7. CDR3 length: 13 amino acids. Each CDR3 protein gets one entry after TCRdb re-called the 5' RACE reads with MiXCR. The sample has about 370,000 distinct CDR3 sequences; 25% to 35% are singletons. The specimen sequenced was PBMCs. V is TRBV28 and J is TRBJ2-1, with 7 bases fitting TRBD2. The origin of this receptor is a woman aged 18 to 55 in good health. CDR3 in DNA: TGTGCCAGCAACCCCTCGGGGGGTAATGAGCAGTTCTTC. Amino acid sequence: CASNPSGGNEQFF.